The sequence of this T cell receptor beta chain was determined in a study of blood T cell repertoires in COVID-19. Sequencing used immunoSEQ multiplex PCR; TCRdb keeps in-frame clones, though not all of them. The repertoire holds hundreds of thousands of clones, with 88% as singletons. The J segment lost 5 bases and the V segment lost 5 bases, leaving 9 bases of the junction unmatched. The CDR3 is made up of 16 amino acids. Germline V gives CDR1 SGHNT, CDR2 YYREEE (reference sequence). The genes are TRBV5-4 and TRBJ2-3, with TRBD2 identical over 12 bases. Sequenced sample: PBMCs or T cells enriched from blood (not recorded which). The TCR sequence derives from a woman under 40 who had recovered from COVID-19. Here the CDR3 reads CASSQRLAGDGDTQYF. Here the CDR3 DNA reads TGTGCCAGCAGTCAGAGACTAGCGGGGGATGGAGATACGCAGTATTTT.